The next 16 T cell receptor beta chains were all read from a single sample in a study of CD8 T cells in Susac syndrome. It was with random hexamers that 0.5 to 1 ug RNA was reverse transcribed. Via MiXCR, TCRdb re-called the immunoSEQ multiplex PCR reads, giving one row per CDR3 protein. This sample has about 430,000 distinct CDR3 sequences, with approximately 85% found just once. Sequences were obtained from CD8+ T cells from PBMCs. The receptor set was obtained from a human donor with multiple sclerosis.

V gene TRBV27 combines with J gene TRBJ2-3; D not certain. Trimming removed 1 base from V and 6 bases from J, with 14 bases in between. From germline, CDR1 is MNHEY and CDR2 SMNVEV (reference sequence). This CDR3 comprises 15 residues. The CDR3 DNA sequence: TGTGCCAGCAGTTTATACCCCCGAGTGCCGGATACGCAGTATTTT. Translation: CASSLYPRVPDTQYF.

V is TRBV2 and J is TRBJ2-7; perhaps TRBD2 as D (5 bases). Trimming took off 8 bases at V and 0 bases at J, with 17 bases between the two ends. The CDR3 runs 15 residues. CDR1 is SNHLY, CDR2 FYNNEI, per germline. The CDR3 reads CASGPAASASYEQYF. The CDR3 bases are TGTGCCAGCGGCCCAGCGGCCTCTGCCTCCTACGAGCAGTACTTC. Based on the CDR3 plus reference TRBV2 and TRBJ2-7, the full variable domain is EPEVTQTPSHQVTQMGQEVILRCVPISNHLYFYWYRQILGQKVEFLVSFYNNEISEKSEIFDDQFSVERPDGSNFTLKIRSTKLEDSAMYFCASGPAASASYEQYFGPGTRLTVT.

J is TRBJ1-1 and V is TRBV4-1; no definite D call. Trimming took off 4 bases at V and 4 bases at J, with 10 bases between the two ends. CDR3 length equals 13 residues. CDR1 and CDR2 (germline): MGHRA, YSYEKL. The CDR3 sequence: CASSPEPSTEAFF. The CDR3 nucleotides read TGCGCCAGCAGCCCAGAGCCGAGCACTGAAGCTTTCTTT.

This chain links TRBV5-1 with TRBJ1-1; 9 nucleotides agree with TRBD1. V shed 4 bases, J shed 4 bases, and the junction held 5 bases outside the gene matches. CDR1 SGHRS and CDR2 YFSETQ come from the germline V gene. This CDR3 is 14 amino acids long. DNA for the CDR3: TGCGCCAGCAGCGACGGACAGGGGACCACTGAAGCTTTCTTT. Translation: CASSDGQGTTEAFF.

The gene calls are TRBV2 and TRBJ2-3; a weak D match, TRBD2 (5 bases). Germline CDR1 is SNHLY and CDR2 is FYNNEI. The V end lost 7 bases, the J end lost 2 bases, and 10 bases lay between the germline ends. The CDR3 sequence is 13 residues long. The CDR3 nucleotides read TGTGCCAGCAAGGCTAGCAACACAGATACGCAGTATTTT. It codes for CASKASNTDTQYF.

The chain joins TRBV27 to TRBJ2-3, with 7 bases matching TRBD2. J was trimmed by 0 bases and V by 3 bases; bases with no gene match: 3. Germline-derived CDR1 and CDR2 are MNHEY and SMNVEV (reference sequence). The CDR3 spans 15 residues. This chain's CDR3 is CASSFSSGSTDTQYF. DNA for the CDR3: TGTGCCAGCAGTTTCAGTAGCGGGAGCACAGATACGCAGTATTTT.

This chain links TRBV5-1 with TRBJ2-7; TRBD1 might be the D (5 bases). Trimming cost V 7 bases and J 0 bases, with 14 bases left between them. Germline assignment: CDR1 SGHRS and CDR2 YFSETQ. The CDR3 totals 14 residues. This CDR3 reads CASGPGINSYEQYF. DNA for the CDR3: TGCGCCAGCGGACCAGGGATCAACTCCTACGAGCAGTACTTC.

The chain combines TRBV3-1 with TRBJ1-5, with 7 bases aligning to TRBD1. The germline V gene encodes CDR1 LGHDT and CDR2 YNNKEL (reference sequence). The CDR3 consists of 14 residues. The V gene end was trimmed by 5 bases and the J gene end by 3 bases; junction bases not matched to a gene: 4. CDR3 nucleotides: TGTGCCAGCAGCTTTACAGGGGCCAATCAGCCCCAGCATTTT. As protein: CASSFTGANQPQHF.

V gene TRBV9 combines with J gene TRBJ2-1; D gene ambiguous. The CDR3 contains 15 residues. In germline, CDR1 is SGDLS, CDR2 YYNGEE. Deletions cut 4 bases from V and 4 bases from J, with 15 bases between. In DNA form, the CDR3 reads TGTGCCAGCAGCCCCCGACACCGACTTTACAATGAGCAGTTCTTC. Amino acid sequence: CASSPRHRLYNEQFF.

The CDR3 region is CASSLSDRLNEQFF. The CDR3 bases are TGCGCCAGCAGTCTTTCGGACAGGTTGAATGAGCAGTTCTTC. The chain carries TRBV10-1 and TRBJ2-1; 7 bases line up with TRBD1. J was trimmed by 7 bases and V by 5 bases; bases with no gene match: 8. The germline V gene encodes CDR1 WNHNN and CDR2 SYGVQD (reference sequence). The CDR3 sequence is 14 residues long.

The chain employs TRBV20-1 and TRBJ2-3; D remains unclear. This CDR3 comprises 10 residues. The germline V gene encodes CDR1 DFQATT and CDR2 SNEGSKA (reference sequence). V lost 6 bases to trimming and J lost 5 bases, with 6 bases between them. The CDR3 reads CSALGDTQYF. CDR3 DNA sequence: TGCAGTGCGCTCGGAGATACGCAGTATTTT.

The chain joins TRBV6-5 to TRBJ2-7; 9 bases align to TRBD2. Germline values: CDR1 MNHEY, CDR2 SVGAGI. V lost 0 bases to trimming and J lost 3 bases; unmatched junction nucleotides: 9. The CDR3 length is 17 residues. The DNA for the CDR3 is TGTGCCAGCAGTTACTCGGGCGGGGCTAGCGGGGACTACGAGCAGTACTTC. Its translation is CASSYSGGASGDYEQYF.

This sequence joins TRBV27 and TRBJ2-2; no clear D. The V gene lost 4 bases and the J gene lost 6 bases, with 6 bases spanning the gap. Germline-derived CDR1 and CDR2 are MNHEY and SMNVEV (reference sequence). The CDR3 contains 12 residues. In DNA, the CDR3 is TGTGCCAGCAGTTCCATTTCCGGGGAGCTGTTTTTT. Its translation: CASSSISGELFF.

V and J are TRBV18 and TRBJ2-1; D is unclear. The CDR3 contains 16 residues. The V end lost 2 bases, the J end lost 0 bases, and 11 bases lay between the germline ends. Germline V gene sequence: CDR1 KGHSH, CDR2 LQKENI. CDR3 region: CASSPGSSLSYNEQFF. The CDR3 DNA reads TGTGCCAGCTCACCAGGGTCGAGCCTCTCCTACAATGAGCAGTTCTTC.

The chain couples TRBV12-3 or TRBV12-4 to TRBJ2-2, with 8 nucleotides matching TRBD2. The CDR3 loop spans 14 amino acids. V shed 8 bases and J 5 bases; nucleotides not matched to a gene: 7. The CDR3: CASVGGAGTGELFF. In DNA, the CDR3 is TGTGCCAGCGTCGGGGGGGCGGGTACCGGGGAGCTGTTTTTT.

J is TRBJ2-3 and V is TRBV20-1; no reliable D call. This CDR3 comprises 14 residues. Per germline, CDR1 DFQATT and CDR2 SNEGSKA (reference sequence). With 3 bases removed from V and 5 bases from J, the gap between germline ends came to 15 bases. The CDR3 DNA is TGCAGTGCTAGTTGGTGGTGGCCCTTAGATACGCAGTATTTT. Translation: CSASWWWPLDTQYF.